Detailed here is one TCR beta chain. The germline V and J ends were trimmed by 0 bases and 4 bases, with 19 bases remaining between them. The CDR3 is 17 amino acids. Germline CDR1 and CDR2: MGHRA and YSYEKL. These data originate in a study of blood T cell repertoires in COVID-19. Sequencing used immunoSEQ multiplex PCR; TCRdb keeps in-frame clones, though not all of them. This sample has hundreds of thousands of clones; around nine tenths occur once, and the top ten carry roughly 2.9%. V usage is TRBV4-1 and J usage is TRBJ2-7; D remains unclear. Material: PBMCs or T cells enriched from blood (not recorded which). The sequence derives from a woman in her forties or fifties who had been exposed to COVID-19. The CDR3 region is CASSQEHRPTSHYEQYF. The CDR3 region has the DNA TGCGCCAGCAGCCAAGAGCACCGACCGACATCCCATTACGAGCAGTACTTC.